The next 8 T cell receptor beta chains were all read from a single sample in a study of blood T cell repertoires in COVID-19. Clones were read by immunoSEQ multiplex PCR, and TCRdb kept only the in-frame ones, dropping some. The table lists over 150,000 clones, around 84% of them singletons, with approximately 1.8% in the top ten. The sequencing input was peripheral blood. The receptors here all came from a man at least 80 years old with acute or convalescent COVID-19.

V gene TRBV11-2 combines with J gene TRBJ1-2, with unresolved D. Germline loops: CDR1 SGHAT, CDR2 FQNNGV. The ends were cut back, 3 bases at V and 5 bases at J, with 13 bases in the middle. The CDR3 contains 14 residues. CDR3 in amino acids: CASSLADGGYGYTF. DNA of the CDR3: TGTGCCAGCAGCTTGGCTGACGGAGGATATGGCTACACCTTC.

This clone appeared once. The chain couples TRBV11-1 to TRBJ2-7; 7 bases agree with TRBD1. The CDR3 length is 14 residues. Looked up from germline, CDR1 is SGHAT and CDR2 is FQDESV (reference sequence). J was trimmed by 2 bases and V by 9 bases; bases with no gene match: 10. The CDR3 spells CASSLGGRTYEQYV. The CDR3, as DNA: TGTGCCAGTTCTCTAGGGGGCCGTACCTACGAGCAGTACGTC.

The chain has TRBV5-1 and TRBJ2-1, with 7 positions matching TRBD1. The CDR3 length is 13 residues. Trimming cost V 4 bases and J 3 bases; bases outside gene matches: 1. Looked up from germline, CDR1 is SGHRS and CDR2 is YFSETQ. In DNA, the CDR3 is TGCGCCAGCAGCCGACAGGGCTACAATGAGCAGTTCTTC. This gives the protein CASSRQGYNEQFF.

CDR3 nucleotide sequence: TGTGCCAGCAGCTCGGGACTAGCCCGAGATACGCAGTATTTT. This codes for CASSSGLARDTQYF. V and J are TRBV5-5 and TRBJ2-3; 9 bases match TRBD2. CDR3 length equals 14 residues. The ends lost 3 bases at V and 5 bases at J; junction bases unmatched: 4. Per germline, CDR1 SGHKS and CDR2 YYEKEE (reference sequence).

The rearrangement uses TRBV11-3 and TRBJ1-1; D possibly corresponds to TRBD1 (6 bases). Germline CDR1 is SGHNT and CDR2 is YENEEA. The CDR3 spans 14 residues. Deletions cut 3 bases from V and 7 bases from J, with 15 bases between. CDR3 coding DNA: TGTGCCAGCAGCTTTCCCCCGGGACAAGGTGAAGCTTTCTTT. It specifies CASSFPPGQGEAFF.

The V and J genes are TRBV5-8 and TRBJ1-6; 9 nucleotides match TRBD1. CDR1 is SGHTS and CDR2 is YDEGEE in the germline V gene. V trimming: 4 bases; J trimming: 7 bases; junction bases outside the gene matches: 6. The CDR3 consists of 15 residues. CDR3 nucleotides: TGTGCCAGCAGCCTGACAGGGGGACGGAATTCACCCCTCCACTTT. Translation gives CASSLTGGRNSPLHF.

The chain combines TRBV19 with TRBJ1-6; TRBD1 aligns across 7 bases. Trimming took 5 bases from V and 8 from J; bases not matched to a gene: 6. Germline V gene sequence: CDR1 LNHDA, CDR2 SQIVND (reference sequence). The CDR3 totals 14 residues. CDR3 sequence (DNA): TGTGCCAGTAGTGGGCGGGACAGCTATTCACCCCTCCACTTT. This sequence encodes CASSGRDSYSPLHF.

This chain links TRBV2 with TRBJ1-2, with 7 bases aligning to TRBD1. Germline CDR1 SNHLY, CDR2 FYNNEI. V lost 5 bases and J lost 6; bases outside the gene matches: 3. This CDR3 comprises 12 residues. The CDR3 loop is CASSRDRDGYTF. CDR3 coding DNA: TGTGCCAGCAGTCGGGACAGAGATGGCTACACCTTC.